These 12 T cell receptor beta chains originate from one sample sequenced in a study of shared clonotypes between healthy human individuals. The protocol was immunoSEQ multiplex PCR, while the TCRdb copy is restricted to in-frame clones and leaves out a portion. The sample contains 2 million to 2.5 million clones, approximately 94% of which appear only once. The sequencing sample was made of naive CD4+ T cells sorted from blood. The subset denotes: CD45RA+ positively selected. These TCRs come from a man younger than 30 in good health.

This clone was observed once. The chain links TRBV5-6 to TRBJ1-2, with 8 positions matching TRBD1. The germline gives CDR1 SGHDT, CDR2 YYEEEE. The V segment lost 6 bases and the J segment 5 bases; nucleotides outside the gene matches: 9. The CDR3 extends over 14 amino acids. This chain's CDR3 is CASTIGDRIYGYTF. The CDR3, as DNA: TGTGCCAGCACCATAGGGGACAGGATTTATGGCTACACCTTC.

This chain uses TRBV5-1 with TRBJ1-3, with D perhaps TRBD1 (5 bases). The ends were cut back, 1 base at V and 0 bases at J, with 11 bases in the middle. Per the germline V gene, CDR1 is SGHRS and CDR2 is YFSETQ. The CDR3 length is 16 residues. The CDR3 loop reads CASSLKGLYSGNTIYF. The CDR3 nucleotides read TGCGCCAGCAGCTTGAAGGGACTTTACTCTGGAAACACCATATATTTT.

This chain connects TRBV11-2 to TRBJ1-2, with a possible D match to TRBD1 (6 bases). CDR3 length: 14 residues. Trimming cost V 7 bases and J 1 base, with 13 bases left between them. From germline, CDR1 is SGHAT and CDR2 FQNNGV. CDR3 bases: TGTGCCAGCACCCCGCCAGGGGTTAACTATGGCTACACCTTC. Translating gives CASTPPGVNYGYTF.

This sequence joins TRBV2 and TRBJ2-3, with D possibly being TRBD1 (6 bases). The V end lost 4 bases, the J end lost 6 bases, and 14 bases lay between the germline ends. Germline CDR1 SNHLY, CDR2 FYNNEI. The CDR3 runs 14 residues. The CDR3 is CASSGGPVTDTQYF. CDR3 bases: TGTGCCAGCAGTGGGGGGCCTGTCACGGATACGCAGTATTTT.

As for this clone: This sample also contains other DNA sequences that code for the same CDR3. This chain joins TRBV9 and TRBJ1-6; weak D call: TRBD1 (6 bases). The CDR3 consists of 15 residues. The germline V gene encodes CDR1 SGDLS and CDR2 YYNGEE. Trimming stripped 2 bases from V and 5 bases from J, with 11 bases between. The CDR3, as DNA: TGTGCCAGCAGCGTTTCGACAGGAGATAATTCACCCCTCCACTTT. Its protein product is CASSVSTGDNSPLHF.

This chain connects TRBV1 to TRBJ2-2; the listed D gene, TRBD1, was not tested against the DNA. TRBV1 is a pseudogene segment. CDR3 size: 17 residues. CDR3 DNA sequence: TGCACCAGCAGCCAAGCTGGCTTTCGCACGAACACCGGGGAGCTGTTTTTT. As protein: CTSSQAGFRTNTGELFF.

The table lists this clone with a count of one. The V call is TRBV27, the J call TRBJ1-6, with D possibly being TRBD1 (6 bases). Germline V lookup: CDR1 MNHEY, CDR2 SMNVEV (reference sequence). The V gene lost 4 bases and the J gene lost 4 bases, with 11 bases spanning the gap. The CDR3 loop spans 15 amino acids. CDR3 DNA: TGTGCCAGCAGTTGGGGGACACCTTATAATTCACCCCTCCACTTT. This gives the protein CASSWGTPYNSPLHF.

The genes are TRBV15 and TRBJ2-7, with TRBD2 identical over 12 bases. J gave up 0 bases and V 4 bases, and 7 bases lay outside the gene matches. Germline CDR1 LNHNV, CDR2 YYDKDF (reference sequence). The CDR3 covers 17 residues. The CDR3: CATSNKLAGGRSYEQYF. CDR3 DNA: TGTGCCACCAGCAATAAACTAGCGGGAGGACGCTCCTACGAGCAGTACTTC.

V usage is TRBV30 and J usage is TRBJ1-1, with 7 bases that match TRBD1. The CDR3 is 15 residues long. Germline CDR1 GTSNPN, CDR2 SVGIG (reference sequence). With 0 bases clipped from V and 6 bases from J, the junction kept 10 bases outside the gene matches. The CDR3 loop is CAWSVIQGGKPEAFF. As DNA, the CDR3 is TGTGCCTGGAGTGTAATTCAGGGGGGAAAGCCTGAAGCTTTCTTT. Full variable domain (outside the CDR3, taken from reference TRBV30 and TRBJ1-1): SQTIHQWPATLVQPVGSPLSLECTVEGTSNPNLYWYRQAAGRGLQLLFYSVGIGQISSEVPQNLSASRPQDRQFILSSKKLLLSDSGFYLCAWSVIQGGKPEAFFGQGTRLTVV.

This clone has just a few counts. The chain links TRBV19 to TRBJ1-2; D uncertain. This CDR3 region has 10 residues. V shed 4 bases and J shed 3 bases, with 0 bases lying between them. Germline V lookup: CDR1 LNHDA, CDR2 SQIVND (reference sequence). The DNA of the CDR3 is TGTGCCAGTAGTAACTATGGCTACACCTTC. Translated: CASSNYGYTF.

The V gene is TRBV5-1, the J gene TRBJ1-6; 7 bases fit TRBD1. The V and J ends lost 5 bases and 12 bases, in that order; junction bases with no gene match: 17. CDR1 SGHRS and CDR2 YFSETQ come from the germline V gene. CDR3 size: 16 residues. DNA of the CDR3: TGCGCCAGCAGTCCCGACGGAGACAGGGCCGGCGGACCCCTCCACTTT. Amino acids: CASSPDGDRAGGPLHF.

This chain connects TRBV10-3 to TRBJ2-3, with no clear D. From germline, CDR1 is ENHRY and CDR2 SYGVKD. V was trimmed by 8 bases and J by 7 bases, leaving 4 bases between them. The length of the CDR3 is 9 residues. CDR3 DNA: TGTGCCATCTTAAATACGCAGTATTTT. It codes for CAILNTQYF.